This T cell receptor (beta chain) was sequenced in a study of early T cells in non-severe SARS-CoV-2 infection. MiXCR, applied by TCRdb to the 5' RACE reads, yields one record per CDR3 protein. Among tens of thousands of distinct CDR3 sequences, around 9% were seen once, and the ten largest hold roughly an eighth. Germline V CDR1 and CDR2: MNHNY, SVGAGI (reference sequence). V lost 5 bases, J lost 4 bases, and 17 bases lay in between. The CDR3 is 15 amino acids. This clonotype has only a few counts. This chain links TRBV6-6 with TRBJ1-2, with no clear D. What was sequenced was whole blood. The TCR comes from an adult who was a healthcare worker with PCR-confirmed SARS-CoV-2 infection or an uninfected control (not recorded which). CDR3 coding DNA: TGTGCCAGCAGTGCGGGAGTCGGGCCCTCCTATGGCTACACCTTC. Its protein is CASSAGVGPSYGYTF.